Below are 25 T cell receptor delta chains sequenced from a single sample in a study of gamma-delta T cells after stem cell transplantation. With CATT, TCRdb re-called clones from the RT-PCR reads. The sample has some 1,400 delta-chain clones, 10% seen once; the top ten hold around 66%. Sequencing input: gamma-delta T cells. These receptors were taken from a human donor. It is not recorded whose cells these are; they may come from a transplant donor.

V and J are TRDV2 and TRDJ1; 8 positions agree with TRDD3. The junction had 6 bases not matched to a gene; V was cut back by 3 bases and J by 1 base. Germline values: CDR1 GEAIGNYY, CDR2 EKD. The CDR3 contains 15 residues. The CDR3 coding sequence is TGTGCCTGTGACCAGCTGGGGATACCCACCGATAAACTCATCTTT. It is translated as CACDQLGIPTDKLIF.

In the case of this clone: One end of the junction fails to match germline, which may point to a read error. The chain couples TRDV2 to TRDJ1; 12 nucleotides line up with TRDD3. This CDR3 has 17 amino acids. CDR1 and CDR2 (germline): GEAIGNYY, EKD. CDR3 bases: TGTGCCCGTGACCCTGTACTGGGGGATACTCGCACCGATAAACTCATCTTT. Its translation: CARDPVLGDTRTDKLIF.

This clone was picked up a small number of times. The junction and the germline gene differ at one end; a read error may be behind it. This chain connects TRDV2 to TRDJ1, with D possibly TRDD3 on 5 matching bases. The CDR3 has 21 residues. Per the germline V gene, CDR1 is GEAIGNYY and CDR2 is EKD. CDR3 amino acids: CACDTVTGGYNWTSYTAKLIF. CDR3 sequence (DNA): TGTGCCTGTGACACCGTCACTGGAGGTTACAACTGGACTTCTTACACCGCTAAACTCATCTTT.

This clone has only a few counts. The limits of the CDR3 on the DNA are not certain, so only TCRdb's listed CDR3 is given. The genes are TRAV29/DV5 and TRDJ1; the D call in the table, TRDD3, was not verified against the DNA. Germline V CDR1 and CDR2: NSMFDY, ISSIKDK. The CDR3 spans 24 residues, counting both ends. CDR3 in amino acids: CSVLLCSKRVFWGIREDWTDKLIF.

Here the J gene is TRDJ1 and the V gene is not called; TRDD3, as called in the table, went unchecked against the DNA. There are 19 residues in the CDR3. CDR3 bases: TGTGCTATTGGGGAAACCAAACGGGTGGGCAACGAACGAGGGGATAAACTCATCTTT. It translates to CAIGETKRVGNERGDKLIF.

On this clone: The same CDR3 also results from other DNA sequences found in this sample. In DNA form, the CDR3 reads TGTGCTCTTGGGGAGAGCGACGAGGGATTTATACGGGACTTCACTGATAAACTCATCTTT. As protein: CALGESDEGFIRDFTDKLIF. The genes are TRDV1 and TRDJ1, with TRDD3 as a possible D gene (5 bases). The CDR3 contains 20 residues. V dropped 3 bases and J dropped 5 bases, with 31 bases sitting between them. CDR1 is TSWWSYY, CDR2 QGS, per germline.

This clone is termed medium-sized (0.01 to 0.1%). The V call is TRDV2, the J call TRDJ1; D gene ambiguous. Germline V gene lookup returns CDR1 GEAIGNYY and CDR2 EKD. The CDR3 length is 15 residues. The V gene lost 5 bases and the J gene lost 3 bases, with 18 bases spanning the gap. CDR3 in DNA: TGTGCCTGTGTAGAGGTATCGGGTCTTGCCGATAAACTCATCTTT. It specifies CACVEVSGLADKLIF.

V and J are TRDV1 and TRDJ1, with 9 bases aligning to TRDD3. The V gene end was trimmed by 0 bases and the J gene end by 1 base; junction bases not matched to a gene: 9. CDR1 is TSWWSYY and CDR2 is QGS in the germline V gene. This CDR3 has 18 residues. The CDR3 sequence is CALGELVGWGIVTDKLIF. The CDR3 nucleotides read TGTGCTCTTGGGGAACTAGTTGGGTGGGGGATAGTCACCGATAAACTCATCTTT.

The table lists this clone with a few counts. This chain joins TRDV2 and TRDJ1; TRDD3 aligns across 10 bases. J lost 2 bases, V lost 3 bases, and 5 bases had no gene match. The CDR3 is 15 residues long. Germline assignment: CDR1 GEAIGNYY and CDR2 EKD. Here the CDR3 reads CACDSLLGDTDKLIF. The CDR3 DNA follows: TGTGCCTGTGACTCATTACTGGGGGATACCGATAAACTCATCTTT.

This chain joins TRDV2 and TRDJ1, with a possible D match to TRDD3 (6 bases). Here the J gene was assigned by germline matching of the DNA, as TCRdb has none. CDR3 size: 18 residues. V dropped 0 bases and J dropped 0 bases, with 19 bases sitting between them. Germline-derived CDR1 and CDR2 are GEAIGNYY and EKD. CDR3 amino acids: CACDTSSVRGTNTDKLIF. In DNA form, the CDR3 reads TGTGCCTGTGACACCAGCTCAGTAAGGGGGACGAACACCGATAAACTCATCTTT.

As regards this clone: The junction does not match germline at one end; this may be a read error. The chain joins TRDV2 to TRDJ1; D unresolved. Germline matching of the DNA provided the J gene here, since TCRdb leaves it blank. The CDR3 consists of 18 residues. CDR1 and CDR2 (germline): GEAIGNYY, EKD. The CDR3 region is CAYDTDRAKEGLTDKLIF. CDR3 DNA: TGTGCCTATGACACCGATCGGGCGAAGGAAGGCCTCACCGATAAACTCATCTTT.

V and J are TRDV2 and TRDJ1; D may correspond to TRDD1 or TRDD3 (5 bases each). Germline matching of the DNA provided the J gene here, since TCRdb leaves it blank. This CDR3 comprises 22 residues. Germline V lookup: CDR1 GEAIGNYY, CDR2 EKD. Trimming cost V 0 bases and J 4 bases, with 35 bases left between them. DNA for the CDR3: TGTGCCTGTGACACCGGAAATCTTACTACGTCTCCTGGGCTCACTACGAGCGATAAACTCATCTTT. Its translation: CACDTGNLTTSPGLTTSDKLIF.

The rearrangement links TRDV3 to TRDJ1; D perhaps matches TRDD3 (7 bases). Matching the DNA to germline supplied the J gene, which TCRdb does not give. V lost 5 bases and J lost 5, with 30 bases in between. The CDR3 has 17 residues. CDR1 TVYSNPD and CDR2 GDNSRS come from the germline V gene (reference sequence). The CDR3 sequence: CASSSSYEWDTGDKLIF. For the CDR3, the DNA is TGTGCCAGCTCCAGCTCCTACGAGTGGGATACAGGGGATAAACTCATCTTT. The variable domain in full, completed from reference TRDV3 and TRDJ1, reads CDKVTQSSPDQTVASGSEVVLLCTYDTVYSNPDLFWYRIRPDYSFQFVFYGDNSRSEGADFTQGRFSVKHILTQKAFHLVISPVRTEDSATYYCASSSSYEWDTGDKLIFGKGTRVTVEP.

In its sample, this clone was seen a few times. The V call is TRDV2, the J call TRDJ1; possibly TRDD3 for D (6 bases). The J gene, not given by TCRdb, was assigned here from a germline match of the nucleotide sequence. CDR1 is GEAIGNYY, CDR2 EKD, per germline. Trimming cost V 0 bases and J 8 bases, with 15 bases left between them. This CDR3 is built from 14 residues. The DNA for the CDR3 is TGTGCCTGTGACACCGGGTCGGGGGAGAGGAAACTCATCTTT. This codes for CACDTGSGERKLIF.

This clone was recorded a few times. The chain couples TRDV2 to TRDJ1; 10 positions match TRDD3. The CDR3 covers 17 residues. With 3 bases clipped from V and 2 bases from J, the junction kept 11 bases outside the gene matches. Germline values: CDR1 GEAIGNYY, CDR2 EKD. CDR3 sequence: CACDGLGWGIETDKLIF. CDR3 nucleotides: TGTGCCTGTGACGGATTAGGCTGGGGGATAGAAACCGATAAACTCATCTTT.

This chain uses TRDV2 with TRDJ2; TRDD3 might be the D (6 bases). The J gene, not given by TCRdb, was assigned here from a germline match of the nucleotide sequence. There are 18 residues in the CDR3. The V end was cut by 0 bases, the J end by 12 bases, with 28 bases between. Germline loops: CDR1 GEAIGNYY, CDR2 EKD. The CDR3 DNA reads as TGTGCCTGTGACACCGGTGAACGGGAGGATACACTCGCCGATAAACTCTTCTTT. This codes for CACDTGEREDTLADKLFF.

About this clone: TCRdb pairs this DNA with a much larger clone's protein that differs at residue 12, likely a read error; the protein shown was translated from the DNA. The chain is built from TRDV2 and TRDJ1; the D is unclear. This CDR3 contains 17 residues. Looked up from germline, CDR1 is GEAIGNYY and CDR2 is EKD. The V gene lost 2 bases and the J gene lost 4 bases, with 22 bases spanning the gap. The CDR3 loop is CACDNLPGREYIDKLIF. In nucleotides, the CDR3 is TGTGCCTGTGACAACCTGCCCGGCAGAGAATACATCGATAAACTCATCTTT.

This clone occurred a few times. The chain uses TRDV3 and TRDJ1, with D perhaps TRDD3 (7 bases). The germline V gene has CDR1 TVYSNPD and CDR2 GDNSRS (reference sequence). V was shortened by 5 bases and J by 5 bases, with 30 bases between the two germline ends. There are 17 residues in the CDR3. The CDR3, as DNA: TGTGCCCTCTCCCGCTCCTACGATTGGGATACAGGGGATAAACTCATCTTT. Protein sequence: CALSRSYDWDTGDKLIF.

The V and J genes are TRDV3 and TRDJ1; D perhaps matches TRDD3 (5 bases). As TCRdb names no J gene, one was assigned here on the basis of a DNA match to germline. The length of the CDR3 is 17 residues. Germline-derived CDR1 and CDR2 are TVYSNPD and GDNSRS (reference sequence). CDR3 sequence reads: CASIAGRYRGNTDKLIF. CDR3 DNA: TGTGCTTCGATCGCGGGGCGATACCGAGGTAACACCGATAAACTCATCTTT.

By share, this clone counts as medium-sized. This likely stems from a read error, as it lies one base from a far larger clone. This CDR3 is also generated by other DNA sequences in the sample. The genes are TRDV3 and TRDJ1; the D gene is possibly TRDD2 (6 bases). Trimming left V 5 bases short and J 5 bases short, with 21 bases between. The CDR3 has 14 amino acids. Germline loops: CDR1 TVYSNPD, CDR2 GDNSRS (reference sequence). CDR3 nucleotide sequence: TGTGCCCTCTCCTCCTACGACCTGGGAGATAAACTCATCTTT. It specifies CALSSYDLGDKLIF. The full variable domain, its missing parts supplied by reference TRDV3 and TRDJ1, is CDKVTQSSPDQTVASGSEVVLLCTYDTVYSNPDLFWYRIRPDYSFQFVFYGDNSRSEGADFTQGRFSVKHILTQKAFHLVISPVRTEDSATYYCALSSYDLGDKLIFGKGTRVTVEP.

This clone is deemed medium-sized. It differs at one base from a far larger clone, so likely a read error. Different DNA sequences within this sample yield the same CDR3. This chain links TRDV3 with TRDJ1; 10 bases fit TRDD3. CDR1 and CDR2 (germline): TVYSNPD, GDNSRS (reference sequence). The CDR3 contains 14 residues. CDR3 sequence (DNA): TGTGCCCTCTCCTCCTACGACCTGGGGGATAAACTTATCTTT. Encoded protein: CALSSYDLGDKLIF.

The chain has TRDV2 and TRDJ1, with 8 bases that match TRDD3. Germline CDR1 and CDR2: GEAIGNYY and EKD. The CDR3 has 14 residues. J lost 3 bases, V lost 2 bases, and 4 bases had no gene match. CDR3 amino acids: CACDILGDADKLIF. The CDR3 nucleotides read TGTGCCTGTGACATTTTGGGGGATGCCGATAAACTCATCTTT.

A few counts support this clone. The genes are TRDV2 and TRDJ1; 9 bases are a match to TRDD3. V was clipped by 3 bases and J by 2 bases; unmatched bases: 12. The CDR3 sequence is 17 residues long. Germline-derived CDR1 and CDR2 are GEAIGNYY and EKD. The CDR3 is CACDPAGTGGRTDKLIF. Here the CDR3 DNA reads TGTGCCTGTGACCCCGCAGGGACTGGGGGAAGGACCGATAAACTCATCTTT.

Turning to this clone: The protein recorded in TCRdb matches a much larger clone and deviates from this DNA's translation at residue 7, suggesting a read error; the protein here is obtained by translating the DNA. The rearrangement links TRDV3 to TRDJ1; D is perhaps TRDD2 or TRDD3 (6 bases each). Germline CDR1 TVYSNPD, CDR2 GDNSRS (reference sequence). The CDR3 totals 14 residues. Trimming removed 5 bases at V and 5 bases at J, with 21 bases between. DNA for the CDR3: TGTGCCCTCTCCTCCTACAACCTGGGGGATAAACTCATCTTT. Its protein product is CALSSYNLGDKLIF.

About this clone: A much larger clone lies one base from this, so it may be a read error. In the same sample, other DNA sequences code for this CDR3. This rearrangement joins TRDV2 to TRDJ3, with a possible D match to TRDD3 (5 bases). In germline, CDR1 is GEAIGNYY, CDR2 EKD. The CDR3 contains 19 residues. For the CDR3, the DNA is TGTGCCTGTGACACCGTCGAGGAATCCAGCTCCTGGGACACCCGACAGATGTTCTTC. Translated, it gives CACDTVEESSSWDTRQMFF.